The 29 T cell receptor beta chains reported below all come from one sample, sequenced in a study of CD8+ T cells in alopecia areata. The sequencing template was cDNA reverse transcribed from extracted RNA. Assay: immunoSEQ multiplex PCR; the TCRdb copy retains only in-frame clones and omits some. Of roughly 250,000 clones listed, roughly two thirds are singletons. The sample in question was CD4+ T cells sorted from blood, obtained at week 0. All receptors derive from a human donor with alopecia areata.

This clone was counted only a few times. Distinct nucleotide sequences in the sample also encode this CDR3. The DNA of the CDR3 is TGTGCCAGCAGTTACGGGGAGACCCAGTACTTC. Protein product: CASSYGETQYF. The V call is TRBV6-5, the J call TRBJ2-5; D is unresolved. This CDR3 region has 11 residues. Trimming removed 2 bases from V and 5 bases from J, with 3 bases in between. CDR1 and CDR2 (germline): MNHEY, SVGAGI.

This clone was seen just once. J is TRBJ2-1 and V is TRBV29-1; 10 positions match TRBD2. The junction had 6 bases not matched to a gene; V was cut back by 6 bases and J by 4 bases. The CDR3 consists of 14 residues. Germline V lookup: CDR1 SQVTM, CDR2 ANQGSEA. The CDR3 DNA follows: TGCAGCGTGCGGACTAGCGGCCGTTACAATGAGCAGTTCTTC. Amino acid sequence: CSVRTSGRYNEQFF.

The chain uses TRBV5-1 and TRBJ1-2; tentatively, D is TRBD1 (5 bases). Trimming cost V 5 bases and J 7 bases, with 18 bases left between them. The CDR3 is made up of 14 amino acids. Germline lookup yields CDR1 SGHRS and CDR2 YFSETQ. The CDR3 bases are TGCGCCAGCAGACCCACCGGGACGGTCATTGGCTACACCTTC. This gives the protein CASRPTGTVIGYTF. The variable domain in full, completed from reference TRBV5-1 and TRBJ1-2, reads KAGVTQTPRYLIKTRGQQVTLSCSPISGHRSVSWYQQTPGQGLQFLFEYFSETQRNKGNFPGRFSGRQFSNSRSEMNVSTLELGDSALYLCASRPTGTVIGYTFGSGTRLTVV.

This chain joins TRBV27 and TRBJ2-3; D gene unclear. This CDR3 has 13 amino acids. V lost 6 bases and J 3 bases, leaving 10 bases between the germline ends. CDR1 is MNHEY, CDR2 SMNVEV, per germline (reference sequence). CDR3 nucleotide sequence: TGTGCCAGCAGACCTTTGGGTACAGATACGCAGTATTTT. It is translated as CASRPLGTDTQYF.

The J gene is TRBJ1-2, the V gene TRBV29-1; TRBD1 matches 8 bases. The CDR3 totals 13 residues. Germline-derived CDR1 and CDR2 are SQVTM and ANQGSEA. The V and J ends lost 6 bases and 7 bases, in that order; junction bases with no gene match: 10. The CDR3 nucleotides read TGCAGCGTCAAGCCAGGGGGCATTGGTGGCTACACCTTC. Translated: CSVKPGGIGGYTF.

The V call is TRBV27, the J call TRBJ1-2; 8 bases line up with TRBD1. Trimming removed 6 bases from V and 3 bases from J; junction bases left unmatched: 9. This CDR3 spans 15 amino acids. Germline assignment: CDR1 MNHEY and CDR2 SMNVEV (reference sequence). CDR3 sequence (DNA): TGTGCCAGCAGCCGTGGGACAGGAGCTCACTATGGCTACACCTTC. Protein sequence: CASSRGTGAHYGYTF.

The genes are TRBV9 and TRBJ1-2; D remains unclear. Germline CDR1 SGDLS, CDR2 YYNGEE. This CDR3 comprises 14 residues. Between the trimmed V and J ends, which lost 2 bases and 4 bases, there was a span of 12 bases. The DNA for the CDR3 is TGTGCCAGCAGCGTCACCAGCTCACCCTATGGCTACACCTTC. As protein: CASSVTSSPYGYTF.

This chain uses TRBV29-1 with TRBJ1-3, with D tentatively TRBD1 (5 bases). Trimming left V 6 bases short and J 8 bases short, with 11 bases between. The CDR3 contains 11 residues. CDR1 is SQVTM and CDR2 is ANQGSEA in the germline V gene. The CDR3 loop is CSVLVGDTIYF. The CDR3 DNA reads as TGCAGCGTGCTCGTGGGGGACACCATATATTTT.

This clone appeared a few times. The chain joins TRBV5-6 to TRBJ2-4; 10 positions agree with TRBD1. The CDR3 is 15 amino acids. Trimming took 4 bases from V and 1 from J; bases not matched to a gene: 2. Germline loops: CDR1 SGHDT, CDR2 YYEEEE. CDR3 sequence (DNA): TGTGCCAGCAGCGACAGGGGGCCGGCCAAAAACATTCAGTACTTC. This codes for CASSDRGPAKNIQYF. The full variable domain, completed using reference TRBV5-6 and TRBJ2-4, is DAGVTQSPTHLIKTRGQQVTLRCSPKSGHDTVSWYQQALGQGPQFIFQYYEEEERQRGNFPDRFSGHQFPNYSSELNVNALLLGDSALYLCASSDRGPAKNIQYFGAGTRLSVL.

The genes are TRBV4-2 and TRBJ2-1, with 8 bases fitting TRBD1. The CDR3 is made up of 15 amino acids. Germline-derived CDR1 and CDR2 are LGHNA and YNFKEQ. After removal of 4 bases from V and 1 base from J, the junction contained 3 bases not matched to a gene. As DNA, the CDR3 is TGTGCCAGCAGCCTCGGGACAGGTTCCTACAATGAGCAGTTCTTC. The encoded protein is CASSLGTGSYNEQFF.

CDR3 sequence reads: CAWKGQNSGNTIYF. CDR3 in DNA: TGTGCCTGGAAAGGACAGAACTCTGGAAACACCATATATTTT. The rearrangement links TRBV30 to TRBJ1-3; maybe TRBD1 (6 bases). The CDR3 runs to 14 residues. Germline CDR1 is GTSNPN and CDR2 is SVGIG (reference sequence). Trimming pared 4 bases from V and 0 bases from J, leaving 10 bases between.

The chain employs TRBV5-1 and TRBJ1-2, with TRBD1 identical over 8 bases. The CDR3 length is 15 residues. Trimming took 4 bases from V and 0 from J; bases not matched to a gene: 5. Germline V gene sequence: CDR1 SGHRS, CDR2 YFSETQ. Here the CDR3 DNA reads TGCGCCAGCAGCCTCTCAGGGGGCACTAACTATGGCTACACCTTC. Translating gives CASSLSGGTNYGYTF.

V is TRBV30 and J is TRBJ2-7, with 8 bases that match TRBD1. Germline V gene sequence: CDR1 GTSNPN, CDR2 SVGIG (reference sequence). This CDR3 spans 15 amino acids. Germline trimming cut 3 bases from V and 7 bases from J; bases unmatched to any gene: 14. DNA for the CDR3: TGTGCCTGGAGCCTTCGACAGGGGTTGGGTATGGAGCAGTACTTC. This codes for CAWSLRQGLGMEQYF. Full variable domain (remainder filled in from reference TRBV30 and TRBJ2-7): SQTIHQWPATLVQPVGSPLSLECTVEGTSNPNLYWYRQAAGRGLQLLFYSVGIGQISSEVPQNLSASRPQDRQFILSSKKLLLSDSGFYLCAWSLRQGLGMEQYFGPGTRLTVT.

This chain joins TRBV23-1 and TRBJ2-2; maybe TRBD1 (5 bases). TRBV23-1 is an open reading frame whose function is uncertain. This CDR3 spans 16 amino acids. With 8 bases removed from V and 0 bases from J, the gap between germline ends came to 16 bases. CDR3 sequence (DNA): TGCGCCAGCCGTCCAAGACAGCCAACGAACACCGGGGAGCTGTTTTTT. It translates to CASRPRQPTNTGELFF.

The CDR3 region has the DNA TGTGCCAGCAGTTTGACTACCAGCACAGATACGCAGTATTTT. Translated: CASSLTTSTDTQYF. The V gene is TRBV27, the J gene TRBJ2-3; the D gene is possibly TRBD2 (5 bases). Per the germline V gene, CDR1 is MNHEY and CDR2 is SMNVEV (reference sequence). This CDR3 has 14 residues. V was clipped by 3 bases and J by 0 bases, with 7 bases between them.

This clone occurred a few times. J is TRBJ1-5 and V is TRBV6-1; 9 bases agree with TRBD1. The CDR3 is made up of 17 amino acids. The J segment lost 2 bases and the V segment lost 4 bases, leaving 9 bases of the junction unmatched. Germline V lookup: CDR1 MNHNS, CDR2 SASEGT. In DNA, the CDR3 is TGTGCCAGCAGTGCCGTTCCTCGGGACAGGGGCAATCAGCCCCAGCATTTT. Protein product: CASSAVPRDRGNQPQHF.

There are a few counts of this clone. CDR3 residues: CASSVAGGVYNEQFF. The CDR3 region has the DNA TGTGCCAGCAGCGTAGCAGGGGGAGTGTACAATGAGCAGTTCTTC. The gene calls are TRBV9 and TRBJ2-1, with 7 nucleotides matching TRBD1. J lost 4 bases, V lost 0 bases, and 4 bases had no gene match. This CDR3 contains 15 residues. Germline assignment: CDR1 SGDLS and CDR2 YYNGEE.

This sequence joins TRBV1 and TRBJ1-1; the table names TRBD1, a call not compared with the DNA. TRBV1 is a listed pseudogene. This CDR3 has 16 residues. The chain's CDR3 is CTSSQLRTPENTEAFF. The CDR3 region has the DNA TGCACCAGCAGCCAACTTCGGACACCTGAGAACACTGAAGCTTTCTTT.

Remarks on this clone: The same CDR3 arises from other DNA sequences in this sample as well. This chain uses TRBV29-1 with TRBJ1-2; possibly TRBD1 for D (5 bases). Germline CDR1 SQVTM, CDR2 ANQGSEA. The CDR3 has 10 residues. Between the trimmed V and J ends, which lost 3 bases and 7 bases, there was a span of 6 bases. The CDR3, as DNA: TGCAGCGTTGATGGGGGTGGCTACACCTTC. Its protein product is CSVDGGGYTF.

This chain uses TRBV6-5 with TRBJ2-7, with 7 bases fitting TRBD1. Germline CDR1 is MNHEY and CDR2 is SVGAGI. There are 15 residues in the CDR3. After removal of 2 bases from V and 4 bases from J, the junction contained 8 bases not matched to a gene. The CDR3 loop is CASSYPARGFYEQYF. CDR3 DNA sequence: TGTGCCAGCAGTTACCCCGCCAGGGGGTTTTACGAGCAGTACTTC.

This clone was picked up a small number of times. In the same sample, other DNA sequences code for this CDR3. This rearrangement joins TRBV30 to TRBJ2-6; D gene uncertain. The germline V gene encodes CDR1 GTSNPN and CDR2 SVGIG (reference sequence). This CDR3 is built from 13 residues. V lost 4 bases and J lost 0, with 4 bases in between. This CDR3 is CAWTVSGANVLTF. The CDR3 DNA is TGTGCCTGGACAGTCTCTGGGGCCAACGTCCTGACTTTC.

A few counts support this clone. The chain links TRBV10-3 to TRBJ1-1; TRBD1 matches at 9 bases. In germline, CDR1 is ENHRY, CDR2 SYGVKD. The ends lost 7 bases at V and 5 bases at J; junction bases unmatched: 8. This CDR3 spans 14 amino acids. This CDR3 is CAITEGQGKTEAFF. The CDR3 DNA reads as TGTGCCATCACCGAGGGACAGGGAAAGACTGAAGCTTTCTTT.

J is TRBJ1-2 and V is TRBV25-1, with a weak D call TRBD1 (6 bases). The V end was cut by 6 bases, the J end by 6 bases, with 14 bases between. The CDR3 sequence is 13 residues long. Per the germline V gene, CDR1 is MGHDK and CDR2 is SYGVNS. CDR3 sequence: CASSSIGGHGYTF. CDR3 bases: TGTGCCAGCAGCTCAATAGGGGGGCATGGCTACACCTTC.

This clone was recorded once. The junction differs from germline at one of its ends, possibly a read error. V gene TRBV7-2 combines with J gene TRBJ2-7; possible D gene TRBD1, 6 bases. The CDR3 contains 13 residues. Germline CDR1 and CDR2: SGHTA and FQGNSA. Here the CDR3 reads CASSTRFTGSLHF. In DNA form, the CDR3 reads TGTGCCAGCAGCACCCGATTTACAGGGAGTTTACACTTC.

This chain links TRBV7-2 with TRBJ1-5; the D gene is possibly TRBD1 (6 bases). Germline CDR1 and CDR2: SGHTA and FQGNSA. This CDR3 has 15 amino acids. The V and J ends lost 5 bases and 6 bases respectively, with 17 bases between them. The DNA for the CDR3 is TGTGCCAGCAGCCCAGCGGGCACAGGGAGTCAGCCCCAGCATTTT. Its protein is CASSPAGTGSQPQHF.

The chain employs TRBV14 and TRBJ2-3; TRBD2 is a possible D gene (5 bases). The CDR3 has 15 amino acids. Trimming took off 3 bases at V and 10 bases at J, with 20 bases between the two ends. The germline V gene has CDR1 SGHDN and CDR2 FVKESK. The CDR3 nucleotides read TGTGCCAGCAGCCACGCAGTCCTACCCCGGGGATCGCAGTATTTT. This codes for CASSHAVLPRGSQYF.

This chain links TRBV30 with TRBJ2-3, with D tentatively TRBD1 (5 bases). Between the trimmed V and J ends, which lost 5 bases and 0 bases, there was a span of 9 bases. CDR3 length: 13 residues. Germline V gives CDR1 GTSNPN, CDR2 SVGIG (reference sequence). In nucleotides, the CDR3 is TGTGCCTGGGGGGCTGGGAGCACAGATACGCAGTATTTT. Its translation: CAWGAGSTDTQYF.

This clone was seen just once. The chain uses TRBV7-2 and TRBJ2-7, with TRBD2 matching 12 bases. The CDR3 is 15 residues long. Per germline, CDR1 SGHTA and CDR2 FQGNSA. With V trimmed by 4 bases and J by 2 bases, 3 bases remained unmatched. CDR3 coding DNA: TGTGCCAGCAGCTACCTAGCGGGGGGGGCCTACGAGCAGTACTTC. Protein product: CASSYLAGGAYEQYF.

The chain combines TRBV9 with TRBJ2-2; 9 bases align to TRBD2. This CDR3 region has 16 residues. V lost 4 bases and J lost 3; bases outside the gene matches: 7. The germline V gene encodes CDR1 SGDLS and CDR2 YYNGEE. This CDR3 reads CASSSRVAGDTGELFF. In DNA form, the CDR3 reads TGTGCCAGCAGCTCCCGTGTAGCGGGGGACACCGGGGAGCTGTTTTTT. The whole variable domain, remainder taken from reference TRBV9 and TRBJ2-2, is DSGVTQTPKHLITATGQRVTLRCSPRSGDLSVYWYQQSLDQGLQFLIQYYNGEERAKGNILERFSAQQFPDLHSELNLSSLELGDSALYFCASSSRVAGDTGELFFGEGSRLTVL.